The 10 T cell receptor beta chains below come from one sample, sequenced in a study of blood T cell repertoires in COVID-19. Only in-frame clones appear in the TCRdb table, and some are missing; sequencing was by immunoSEQ multiplex PCR. The sample holds about 240,000 clones, roughly 79% seen once. The source material was peripheral blood. Every receptor here comes from a woman over 75 with COVID-19, enrolled during active disease.

The V call is TRBV3-1 (or the pseudogene TRBV3-2), the J call TRBJ2-7, with TRBD2 identical over 11 bases. Germline CDR1 LGHDT, CDR2 YNNKEL (reference sequence). V gave up 4 bases and J gave up 3 bases; unmatched junction bases: 5. The CDR3 has 15 amino acids. The CDR3 DNA reads as TGTGCCAGCAGCCTGTCTAGCGGGGGGATCTACGAGCAGTACTTC. Translated, it gives CASSLSSGGIYEQYF.

V is TRBV2 and J is TRBJ1-2; 7 bases align to TRBD1. The V and J ends lost 8 bases and 0 bases, in that order; junction bases with no gene match: 12. Germline CDR1 reads SNHLY; CDR2 reads FYNNEI. The CDR3 totals 16 residues. CDR3 in DNA: TGTGCCAGCGTGCAGAGAGGGGACAGTGCTAACTATGGCTACACCTTC. It codes for CASVQRGDSANYGYTF.

The chain is built from TRBV5-1 and TRBJ2-3; tentative D call: TRBD1 (6 bases). Trimming pared 1 base from V and 4 bases from J, leaving 10 bases between. Germline CDR1 and CDR2: SGHRS and YFSETQ. The CDR3 contains 14 residues. In DNA, the CDR3 is TGCGCCAGCAGCTTGTCAAGACAGGCAGATACGCAGTATTTT. It encodes CASSLSRQADTQYF.

This clone occurred a few times. The V and J genes are TRBV9 and TRBJ1-4; D might be TRBD1 (5 bases). The CDR3 covers 16 residues. The germline V gene encodes CDR1 SGDLS and CDR2 YYNGEE. V was clipped by 4 bases and J by 7 bases, with 20 bases between them. The CDR3 nucleotides read TGTGCCAGCAGCCCTGGCGGGGCCTTGTTGGGTGAAAAACTGTTTTTT. Amino acid sequence: CASSPGGALLGEKLFF.

The chain uses TRBV28 and TRBJ1-2; perhaps TRBD1 as D (5 bases). CDR1 and CDR2 from the germline V gene are MDHEN and SYDVKM. There are 15 residues in the CDR3. Trimming removed 3 bases at V and 8 bases at J, with 19 bases between. The CDR3 sequence is CASSLPGSLVGGYTF. Written as DNA, the CDR3 is TGTGCCAGCAGTTTGCCAGGGTCCCTCGTTGGAGGCTACACCTTC.

This chain joins TRBV5-5 and TRBJ2-7; maybe TRBD1 (6 bases). Germline V lookup: CDR1 SGHKS, CDR2 YYEKEE (reference sequence). This CDR3 contains 14 residues. The V end lost 4 bases, the J end lost 2 bases, and 13 bases lay between the germline ends. The CDR3 sequence: CASSLRDNPYEQYF. The CDR3 DNA follows: TGTGCCAGCAGCCTCCGGGACAACCCCTACGAGCAGTACTTC.

This clone was counted between two and nine times. The chain couples TRBV7-9 to TRBJ1-6; a possible D gene is TRBD1 (6 bases). CDR1 SEHNR and CDR2 FQNEAQ come from the germline V gene (reference sequence). The germline V and J ends were trimmed by 5 bases and 9 bases, with 14 bases remaining between them. The CDR3 loop spans 14 amino acids. The CDR3 coding sequence is TGTGCCAGCAGCAAAACACAGGGTTCTTCACCCCTCCACTTT. Protein sequence: CASSKTQGSSPLHF.

The rearrangement links TRBV5-4 to TRBJ2-5; 10 bases match TRBD2. Trimming at V came to 0 bases and at J to 7 bases, leaving 12 bases not matched to a gene. The germline V gene encodes CDR1 SGHNT and CDR2 YYREEE (reference sequence). There are 17 residues in the CDR3. The CDR3 DNA reads TGTGCCAGCAGCTTGGGGTCGGCTAGCGGGAGTCTCGGGACCCAGTACTTC. This encodes CASSLGSASGSLGTQYF.

The V and J genes are TRBV30 and TRBJ2-1; TRBD2 matches 8 bases. The CDR3 length is 14 residues. Germline CDR1 reads GTSNPN; CDR2 reads SVGIG (reference sequence). The ends lost 8 bases at V and 5 bases at J; junction bases unmatched: 11. The CDR3 region is CALLHSGEHNEQFF. CDR3 coding DNA: TGTGCCCTTCTCCATAGCGGGGAGCACAATGAGCAGTTCTTC.

V and J are TRBV7-2 and TRBJ2-1, with a weak D call TRBD2 (6 bases). The V end lost 1 base, the J end lost 4 bases, and 20 bases lay between the germline ends. Germline assignment: CDR1 SGHTA and CDR2 FQGNSA. The length of the CDR3 is 18 residues. The CDR3 DNA is TGTGCCAGCAGCTTAGTTCCCCCATCAGTGGCGGGATACAATGAGCAGTTCTTC. Amino acids: CASSLVPPSVAGYNEQFF. Based on the CDR3 plus reference TRBV7-2 and TRBJ2-1, the full variable domain is GAGVSQSPSNKVTEKGKDVELRCDPISGHTALYWYRQSLGQGLEFLIYFQGNSAPDKSGLPSDRFSAERTGGSVSTLTIQRTQQEDSAVYLCASSLVPPSVAGYNEQFFGPGTRLTVL.